A single sample is the source of the 10 T cell receptor beta chains below, sequenced in a study of T cells in Graves' hyperthyroidism and ophthalmopathy. From RNA transcripts, TCR beta CDR3 regions were amplified. RT-PCR in the first round (using the HTBI primer set) targeted the TCR CDR3. MiXCR, run by TCRdb on the multiplex PCR reads, gives a single entry per CDR3 protein. The sample lists nearly 750,000 distinct CDR3 sequences, approximately 40% occurring once. The sample was blood. The receptors shown here come from a middle-aged woman with Graves' hyperthyroidism.

About this clonotype: A single base separates this from a much larger clone, so it may be a read error. The rearrangement uses TRBV6-1 and TRBJ1-1, with no clear D. Looked up from germline, CDR1 is MNHNS and CDR2 is SASEGT. V lost 5 bases and J lost 0, with 7 bases in between. CDR3 length equals 13 residues. This chain's CDR3 is CASSHSMNTEAFF. For the CDR3, the DNA is TGTGCCAGCAGTCACTCGATGAACACTGAAGCTTTCTTT.

For this clonotype: This clone may be a read error of a much larger clone one base away. The rearrangement uses TRBV7-2 and TRBJ2-2, with TRBD1 matching over 8 bases. CDR3 length equals 14 residues. Germline values: CDR1 SGHTA, CDR2 FQGNSA. CDR3 nucleotide sequence: TGCGCCAGCAGCCGAAACAGGGGGGCCGGGGAGCTGCTTTTT. This encodes CASSRNRGAGELLF.

This clonotype was observed at least ten times. V is TRBV7-9 and J is TRBJ2-5, with D tentatively TRBD1 (6 bases). Looked up from germline, CDR1 is SEHNR and CDR2 is FQNEAQ (reference sequence). This CDR3 is 16 amino acids long. Trimming removed 1 base from V and 5 bases from J, with 17 bases in between. The CDR3 reads CASSLGLGAGGETQYF. The CDR3 coding sequence is TGTGCCAGCAGCTTAGGTTTGGGGGCCGGAGGTGAGACCCAGTACTTC.

The table lists this clonotype with many counts. V and J are TRBV19 and TRBJ2-5; no reliable D call. Germline CDR1 reads LNHDA; CDR2 reads SQIVND (reference sequence). The CDR3 is 13 amino acids. Trimming cost V 1 base and J 0 bases, with 3 bases left between them. The CDR3 bases are TGTGCCAGTAGTATAGTTAACCAAGAGACCCAGTACTTC. Translating gives CASSIVNQETQYF. The full variable domain, rest sourced from reference TRBV19 and TRBJ2-5, is DGGITQSPKYLFRKEGQNVTLSCEQNLNHDAMYWYRQDPGQGLRLIYYSQIVNDFQKGDIAEGYSVSREKKESFPLTVTSAQKNPTAFYLCASSIVNQETQYFGPGTRLLVL.

For this clonotype: A much larger clone is a single base away; this may be a read error. This chain links TRBV15 with TRBJ1-1; 7 bases fit TRBD1. CDR3 length: 14 amino acids. Looked up from germline, CDR1 is LNHNV and CDR2 is YYDKDF (reference sequence). V was clipped by 0 bases and J by 5 bases; unmatched bases: 3. The chain's CDR3 is CATSRDRGMTEAFF. CDR3 nucleotide sequence: TGTGCCACCAGCAGAGACAGGGGGATGACTGAAGCTTTCTTT.

This clonotype has at least ten counts. This sequence joins TRBV7-9 and TRBJ1-6, with D perhaps TRBD1 (5 bases). The CDR3 spans 16 residues. Trimming removed 3 bases from V and 7 bases from J, with 16 bases in between. Germline CDR1 reads SEHNR; CDR2 reads FQNEAQ (reference sequence). DNA for the CDR3: TGTGCCAGCAGCTTTCTCTCCCAGGGAACGAATTCACCCCTCCACTTT. Protein: CASSFLSQGTNSPLHF.

This clonotype was seen ten or more times. V gene TRBV7-9 combines with J gene TRBJ1-3; D not certain. Trimming took 1 base from V and 9 from J, leaving 10 bases between them. The CDR3 spans 13 residues. Germline loops: CDR1 SEHNR, CDR2 FQNEAQ (reference sequence). The CDR3 nucleotides read TGTGCCAGCAGCTTAGTCGAGGGAGGCACCATATATTTT. Amino acid sequence: CASSLVEGGTIYF.

In this sample, this clonotype turned up many times. V usage is TRBV19 and J usage is TRBJ2-7; TRBD2 matches at 8 bases. The CDR3 extends over 14 amino acids. With V trimmed by 7 bases and J by 7 bases, 12 bases remained unmatched. Germline CDR1 reads LNHDA; CDR2 reads SQIVND (reference sequence). CDR3 in amino acids: CASTSQAGVGEQYF. The CDR3 nucleotides read TGTGCCAGTACGTCTCAAGCGGGAGTAGGAGAGCAGTACTTC.

Notes on this clonotype: A clone one base away is much larger, so this may be a read error. CDR3 nucleotide sequence: TGTGCCAGCAGCTTTGCACGGACAGTCTCTGGAAACACCATATATTTT. This encodes CASSFARTVSGNTIYF. The V gene is TRBV11-2, the J gene TRBJ1-3; maybe TRBD1 (6 bases). V was clipped by 3 bases and J by 0 bases, with 12 bases between them. The length of the CDR3 is 16 residues. Germline V lookup: CDR1 SGHAT, CDR2 FQNNGV.

The rearrangement links TRBV24-1 to TRBJ1-6; TRBD1 is a possible D gene (6 bases). V was clipped by 8 bases and J by 7 bases, with 14 bases between them. CDR1 is KGHDR and CDR2 is SFDVKD in the germline V gene. The CDR3 contains 14 residues. CDR3 nucleotides: TGTGCCACCAACCGGGACAAGTTCAATTCACCCCTCCACTTT. It codes for CATNRDKFNSPLHF.